Listed here are 5 T cell receptor beta chains from one sample, sequenced in a study of vaccination and CD4 T cells after COVID-19. Stated treatment: roughly 10-day PBMC culture with coronavirus spike peptide pools or control peptides (ViraFEST assay). Their antigen targets remain unknown. Cultured CD4+ T cell DNA was sequenced using the Oncomine TCR Beta short-read assay. A single record per CDR3 protein comes from TCRdb applying MiXCR to the PCR reads. Of approximately 24,000 distinct CDR3 sequences in the sample, about 39% were seen once. Sequencing used CD4+ T cells from blood, cultured in vitro. All receptors derive from a human donor who had recovered from COVID-19.

This chain connects TRBV11-3 to TRBJ2-7, with 10 bases identical to TRBD1. The V gene's germline CDR1 is SGHNT and CDR2 YENEEA. There are 16 residues in the CDR3. V lost 5 bases and J lost 6; bases outside the gene matches: 13. The CDR3 is CASSLSGTGDLSEQYF. CDR3 DNA: TGTGCCAGCAGCCTCTCCGGGACAGGGGATCTGTCCGAGCAGTACTTC.

The chain employs TRBV6-5 and TRBJ2-7; D is unresolved. The germline V gene has CDR1 MNHEY and CDR2 SVGAGI. Between the trimmed V and J ends, which lost 4 bases and 0 bases, there was a span of 13 bases. The CDR3 extends over 15 amino acids. The CDR3 sequence: CASSSPTTSSYEQYF. The CDR3 nucleotides are TGTGCCAGCAGTTCACCAACCACGAGCTCCTACGAGCAGTACTTC.

This rearrangement joins TRBV5-6 to TRBJ1-4; D remains ambiguous. The germline V and J ends were trimmed by 4 bases and 1 base, with 5 bases remaining between them. Germline V gives CDR1 SGHDT, CDR2 YYEEEE. The CDR3 consists of 13 residues. The CDR3 DNA sequence: TGTGCCAGCAGCGGCCTAACTAATGAAAAACTGTTTTTT. Residues: CASSGLTNEKLFF.

The CDR3 here is CSVAPFAGMNTEAFF. CDR3 sequence (DNA): TGCAGCGTCGCACCTTTTGCAGGGATGAACACTGAAGCTTTCTTT. V and J are TRBV29-1 and TRBJ1-1; a possible D gene is TRBD1 (5 bases). The CDR3 contains 15 residues. Germline CDR1 is SQVTM and CDR2 is ANQGSEA. V dropped 6 bases and J dropped 0 bases, with 17 bases sitting between them.

The chain couples TRBV29-1 to TRBJ2-1; D may be TRBD2 (6 bases). This CDR3 is built from 11 residues. CDR1 and CDR2 from the germline V gene are SQVTM and ANQGSEA. Deletions cut 5 bases from V and 9 bases from J, with 11 bases between. The DNA for the CDR3 is TGCAGCGTTTGGTTCGGGAGTGAGCAGTTCTTC. This translates into CSVWFGSEQFF.